These 19 T cell receptor beta chains were all obtained from the same sample, sequenced in a study of T cells in Graves' hyperthyroidism and ophthalmopathy (dated by TCRdb to the late 2010s). Libraries were prepared through multiplex PCR. The sequencer listed for this sample is Illumina HiSeq 2000. The TCR beta CDR3 regions were amplified from RNA transcripts. For the first round of RT-PCR on the TCR CDR3, the HTBI primer set was used together with the Qiagen OneStep RT-PCR kit. Using fastp trimming at Q25 and MiXCR clonotype assembly, TCRdb reanalyzed the public sequencing data and kept in-frame beta chains. Rows merge per CDR3 protein into single entries with the most common DNA and genes. The sample records 750,000 to 900,000 distinct CDR3 sequences, roughly 40% of which are singletons. The ten largest account for around 10% of the sample. The specimen was blood. All receptors come from a man between 18 and 35 years old with Graves' hyperthyroidism.

This clonotype has a count of ten or more. V usage is TRBV2 and J usage is TRBJ1-1; TRBD1 is a possible D gene (6 bases). CDR3 size: 13 residues. Germline V CDR1 and CDR2: SNHLY, FYNNEI. V lost 5 bases and J 5 bases, leaving 12 bases between the germline ends. The CDR3 bases are TGTGCCAGCAGTACTGGACAGACGACTGAAGCTTTCTTT. Amino acid sequence: CASSTGQTTEAFF.

Of note for this clonotype: A junction end diverges from the germline sequence, so it may reflect a read error. The chain carries TRBV10-3 and TRBJ2-7; D is unresolved. The CDR3 runs 13 residues. Germline CDR1 ENHRY, CDR2 SYGVKD. The CDR3 coding sequence is TGTGCCAGCAGTTACGCCGACACGAGAGAGCAGTACTTC. Translated, it gives CASSYADTREQYF.

The CDR3 bases are TGTGCCAGCACGGTACAGGACGGGGAGCTGTTTTTT. Translation: CASTVQDGELFF. The chain combines TRBV12-3 or TRBV12-4 with TRBJ2-2; D may be TRBD1 (5 bases). V dropped 7 bases and J dropped 7 bases, with 10 bases sitting between them. The CDR3 has 12 residues.

This clonotype has ten or more counts. The V gene is TRBV7-8, the J gene TRBJ2-5; maybe TRBD2 (5 bases). This CDR3 contains 15 residues. V dropped 1 base and J dropped 4 bases, with 13 bases sitting between them. Germline V gene data show CDR1 as SGHVS and CDR2 as FQNEAQ. CDR3 DNA: TGTGCCAGCAGCTTAGGGGAGCGGCCTTCAGAGACCCAGTACTTC. This encodes CASSLGERPSETQYF.

In this sample, this clonotype turned up a few times. V is TRBV7-8 and J is TRBJ1-2; D is unclear. Trimming cost V 1 base and J 6 bases, with 15 bases left between them. From germline, CDR1 is SGHVS and CDR2 FQNEAQ. The CDR3 sequence is 15 residues long. The CDR3 sequence is CASSLDPQDLNGYTF. CDR3 nucleotides: TGTGCCAGCAGCTTAGACCCTCAGGATTTGAATGGCTACACCTTC.

This chain joins TRBV15 and TRBJ2-7; either TRBD1 or TRBD2 may fit D (5 bases each). V dropped 5 bases and J dropped 1 base, with 18 bases sitting between them. Looked up from germline, CDR1 is LNHNV and CDR2 is YYDKDF (reference sequence). The CDR3 length is 16 residues. The CDR3 sequence is CATSDRPSGPSYEQYF. The CDR3 DNA follows: TGTGCCACCAGCGATAGACCTTCGGGGCCATCCTACGAGCAGTACTTC.

This clonotype was counted many times. The chain links TRBV7-3 to TRBJ2-7, with D uncertain. V lost 5 bases to trimming and J lost 4 bases, with 12 bases between them. The CDR3 runs 13 residues. Germline assignment: CDR1 SGHTA and CDR2 FQGTGA. The DNA for the CDR3 is TGTGCCAGCAGCCCCCGTTACGGGTACGAGCAGTACTTC. The encoded protein is CASSPRYGYEQYF.

A note on this clonotype: This clone may be a read error of a much larger clone one base away. The chain carries TRBV6-5 and TRBJ2-5; D is ambiguous. The CDR3 consists of 12 residues. The germline CDR1 and CDR2 sequences are MNHEY and SVGAGI. With 10 bases removed from V and 4 bases from J, the gap between germline ends came to 13 bases. CDR3 loop: CAISVDGETQYF. For the CDR3, the DNA is TGTGCCATCAGCGTGGATGGAGAGACCCAGTACTTC.

This clonotype was seen only a few times. This chain connects TRBV11-2 to TRBJ2-5; D ambiguous. Germline V CDR1 and CDR2: SGHAT, FQNNGV. The CDR3 is made up of 14 amino acids. Trimming left V 2 bases short and J 0 bases short, with 7 bases between. CDR3 sequence: CASSLNLYQETQYF. The CDR3 DNA follows: TGTGCCAGCAGCTTAAACCTGTACCAAGAGACCCAGTACTTC.

This chain connects TRBV7-2 to TRBJ2-5; no clear D. Trimming took off 1 base at V and 6 bases at J, with 15 bases between the two ends. The CDR3 is 15 amino acids. CDR1 SGHTA and CDR2 FQGNSA come from the germline V gene. The CDR3 protein is CASSLGGVDGKTQYF. In DNA, the CDR3 is TGTGCCAGCAGCTTAGGGGGTGTGGATGGGAAGACCCAGTACTTC.

This clonotype showed up just a few times. CDR3 nucleotides: TGCAGTGCTAGGCCCCCGGGACAGGGCTATGGCTACACCTTC. This gives the protein CSARPPGQGYGYTF. The chain is built from TRBV20-1 and TRBJ1-2; 9 bases are shared with TRBD1. V dropped 3 bases and J dropped 4; count of bases not matched to a gene: 6. CDR3 length: 14 amino acids. In germline, CDR1 is DFQATT, CDR2 SNEGSKA (reference sequence).

The table lists this clonotype with many counts. The CDR3 protein is CSVGVGGPNQPQHF. CDR3 bases: TGCAGCGTTGGAGTGGGAGGCCCTAATCAGCCCCAGCATTTT. The chain is built from TRBV29-1 and TRBJ1-5; D is unclear. This CDR3 contains 14 residues. Trimming took off 4 bases at V and 4 bases at J, with 14 bases between the two ends. The germline gives CDR1 SQVTM, CDR2 ANQGSEA.

This clonotype was observed a few times. The V and J genes are TRBV9 and TRBJ2-2; D tentatively fits TRBD1 or TRBD2 (5 bases each). From germline, CDR1 is SGDLS and CDR2 YYNGEE. The V end was cut by 0 bases, the J end by 5 bases, with 17 bases between. The CDR3 is made up of 17 amino acids. The CDR3 here is CASSVAGRGSPTGELFF. Written as DNA, the CDR3 is TGTGCCAGCAGCGTAGCGGGAAGGGGCAGTCCGACCGGGGAGCTGTTTTTT.

This chain joins TRBV27 and TRBJ1-5; D call uncertain. The V end lost 1 base, the J end lost 6 bases, and 13 bases lay between the germline ends. In germline, CDR1 is MNHEY, CDR2 SMNVEV (reference sequence). This CDR3 is built from 15 residues. This chain's CDR3 is CASSLYYSAGQPQHF. CDR3 in DNA: TGTGCCAGCAGTTTATACTACAGCGCTGGTCAGCCCCAGCATTTT.

This clonotype was detected ten times or more. The chain carries TRBV29-1 and TRBJ2-5; D gene unclear. CDR1 is SQVTM, CDR2 ANQGSEA, per germline. Trimming shortened V by 7 bases and J by 1 base, and 10 bases separated the two germline ends. This CDR3 spans 12 amino acids. The CDR3: CSAFWAQETQYF. As DNA, the CDR3 is TGCAGCGCCTTTTGGGCCCAAGAGACCCAGTACTTC.

CDR3 in DNA: TGCGCCAGCAGCTTGGGCAGGGAAGCGACCGGGGAGCTGTTTTTT. It is translated as CASSLGREATGELFF. The chain couples TRBV5-1 to TRBJ2-2; TRBD1 might be the D (5 bases). Trimming stripped 0 bases from V and 5 bases from J, with 11 bases between. This CDR3 spans 15 amino acids. Germline CDR1 is SGHRS and CDR2 is YFSETQ.

The chain uses TRBV7-2 and TRBJ2-6; 11 nucleotides agree with TRBD2. The CDR3 is 18 residues long. V dropped 3 bases and J dropped 2; count of bases not matched to a gene: 6. The germline V gene has CDR1 SGHTA and CDR2 FQGNSA. The CDR3 loop is CASSLQLAGGAGANVLTF. The DNA of the CDR3 is TGTGCCAGCAGCTTGCAGCTAGCGGGAGGCGCTGGGGCCAACGTCCTGACTTTC. Based on the CDR3 plus reference TRBV7-2 and TRBJ2-6, the full variable domain is GAGVSQSPSNKVTEKGKDVELRCDPISGHTALYWYRQSLGQGLEFLIYFQGNSAPDKSGLPSDRFSAERTGGSVSTLTIQRTQQEDSAVYLCASSLQLAGGAGANVLTFGAGSRLTVL.

This clonotype has a single count. Given a much more abundant clone one base away, this may be a read error. Because it lacks the conserved phenylalanine or tryptophan at the end, this CDR3 is likely a read error. This chain joins TRBV29-1 and TRBJ2-5; D may match TRBD1 or TRBD2 (5 bases each). The germline V gene encodes CDR1 SQVTM and CDR2 ANQGSEA. CDR3 length: 14 residues. The CDR3 protein is CASSQDIGGETQYL. CDR3 nucleotides: TGTGCCAGCAGTCAGGACATTGGAGGAGAGACCCAGTACCTC.

The table lists this clonotype with many counts. V and J are TRBV7-8 and TRBJ1-1; D unresolved. The germline V gene has CDR1 SGHVS and CDR2 FQNEAQ. The CDR3 runs 13 residues. Trimming stripped 1 base from V and 7 bases from J, with 10 bases between. As DNA, the CDR3 is TGTGCCAGCAGCTTAGATTTCAGTCTTGAAGCTTTCTTT. Its protein product is CASSLDFSLEAFF. Full variable domain (remainder filled in from reference TRBV7-8 and TRBJ1-1): GAGVSQSPRYKVAKRGQDVALRCDPISGHVSLFWYQQALGQGPEFLTYFQNEAQLDKSGLPSDRFFAERPEGSVSTLKIQRTQQEDSAVYLCASSLDFSLEAFFGQGTRLTVV.